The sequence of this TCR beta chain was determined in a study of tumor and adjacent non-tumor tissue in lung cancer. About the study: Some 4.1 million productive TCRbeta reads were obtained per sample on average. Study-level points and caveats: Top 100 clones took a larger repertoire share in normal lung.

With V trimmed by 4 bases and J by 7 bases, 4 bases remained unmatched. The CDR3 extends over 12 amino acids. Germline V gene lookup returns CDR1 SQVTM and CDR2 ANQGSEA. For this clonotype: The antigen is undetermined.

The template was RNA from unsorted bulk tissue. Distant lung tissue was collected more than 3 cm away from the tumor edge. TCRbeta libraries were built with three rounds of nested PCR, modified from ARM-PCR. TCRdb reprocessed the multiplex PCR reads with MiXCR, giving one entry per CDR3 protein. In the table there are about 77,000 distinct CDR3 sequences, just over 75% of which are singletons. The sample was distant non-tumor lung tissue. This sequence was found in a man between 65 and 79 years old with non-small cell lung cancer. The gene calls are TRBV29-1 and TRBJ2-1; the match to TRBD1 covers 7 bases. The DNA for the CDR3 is TGCAGCGTTGCCAGGGGGTATAATGAGCAGTTCTTC. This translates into CSVARGYNEQFF.